The rows below give T cell receptor beta chains drawn from one sample of a study of cytomegalovirus exposure and HLA in healthy donors. Assay: immunoSEQ multiplex PCR; the TCRdb copy retains only in-frame clones and omits some. The data contain under 110,000 clones, 71% of them singletons. Specimen: PBMCs. The source of these receptors is a female donor in good health and CMV-seronegative. Both conserved end residues are part of each CDR3. A D gene is named only where the DNA matches it firmly. Expanded clones get a size class; other rows say once, few or many, or leave the size out.

>TRBV10-3|TRBD2|TRBJ2-2|-
CAISLAGGPTGELFF
TGTGCCATCAGTTTAGCGGGAGGGCCCACCGGGGAGCTGTTTTTT
>TRBV7-2|TRBD2|TRBJ2-7|-
CASSLGASGLGYEQYF
TGTGCCAGCAGCTTAGGGGCTAGCGGGCTTGGCTACGAGCAGTACTTC
>TRBV23-1|-|TRBJ2-6|-
CASSPGQCSCSGANVLTF
TGCGCCAGCAGTCCAGGACAGTGTTCTTGCTCTGGGGCCAACGTCCTGACTTTC
>TRBV28|-|TRBJ1-5|-
CASRTPAGISNQPQHF
TGTGCCAGCAGAACCCCGGCAGGTATCAGTAATCAGCCCCAGCATTTT
>TRBV5-1|-|TRBJ2-2|-
CASSTGQAPTGELFF
TGCGCCAGCAGCACAGGACAAGCCCCCACCGGGGAGCTGTTTTTT
>TRBV12-5|TRBD2|TRBJ2-5|-
CASGPLAGDRETQYF
TGTGCTAGTGGGCCTCTAGCGGGAGATCGGGAGACCCAGTACTTC
>TRBV19|TRBD1|TRBJ1-5|few
CASRETGAPNQPQHF
TGTGCCAGTAGGGAGACAGGGGCCCCTAATCAGCCCCAGCATTTT
>TRBV2|-|TRBJ2-3|-
CASSEAPSGTQYF
TGTGCCAGCAGTGAAGCGCCCAGTGGCACGCAGTATTTT
>TRBV6-1|TRBD1|TRBJ1-2|-
CASSARGAHVYGYTF
TGTGCCAGCAGTGCCAGGGGGGCGCATGTCTATGGCTACACCTTC
>TRBV9|TRBD1|TRBJ2-1|-
CASSVARTGEVTNEQFF
TGTGCCAGCAGCGTAGCCCGGACAGGGGAGGTTACGAATGAGCAGTTCTTC
>TRBV27|-|TRBJ1-4|-
CASSLSFPDQGEKLFF
TGTGCCAGCAGTTTATCGTTTCCAGACCAGGGAGAAAAACTGTTTTTT
>TRBV25-1|-|TRBJ2-1|-
CASSAPTRLEADEQFF
TGTGCCAGCAGTGCCCCCACCCGTCTAGAAGCGGATGAGCAGTTCTTC
>TRBV7-2|-|TRBJ1-1|-
CASSKRQSNTEAFF
TGTGCCAGCAGCAAGAGGCAGTCGAACACTGAAGCTTTCTTT
>TRBV25-1|-|TRBJ2-7|-
CASSDAGVAYEQYF
TGTGCCAGCAGTGATGCGGGCGTCGCCTACGAGCAGTACTTC
>TRBV30|-|TRBJ1-3|-
CAWSVELTGNTIYF
TGTGCCTGGAGTGTCGAACTTACTGGAAACACCATATATTTT
>TRBV15|-|TRBJ1-6|-
CATSRYSLNSPLHF
TGTGCCACCAGCCGGTACAGTCTAAATTCACCCCTCCACTTT
>TRBV29-1|-|TRBJ2-2|-
CSGAASANTGELFF
TGCAGCGGCGCCGCCAGCGCCAACACCGGGGAGCTGTTTTTT
>TRBV7-9|-|TRBJ2-7|-
CASSSQGASYEQYF
TGTGCCAGCAGCTCGCAAGGGGCGTCCTACGAGCAGTACTTC
>TRBV7-9|TRBD2|TRBJ2-1|many
CASSPRLAGDNEQFF
TGTGCCAGCAGCCCTAGACTAGCGGGGGACAATGAGCAGTTCTTC
>TRBV7-9|-|TRBJ1-1|few
CASSLGWGGTEAFF
TGTGCCAGCAGCTTAGGATGGGGGGGAACTGAAGCTTTCTTT
>TRBV9|-|TRBJ2-1|-
CASSVAGGNDEQFF
TGTGCCAGCAGCGTAGCTGGGGGGAATGATGAGCAGTTCTTC
>TRBV30|TRBD1|TRBJ2-3|-
CACRDRGTDTQYF
TGTGCCTGCCGGGACAGAGGCACAGATACGCAGTATTTT
>TRBV2|TRBD1|TRBJ1-6|-
CASSGSGGQGNSPLHF
TGTGCCAGCAGTGGGAGTGGGGGACAGGGTAATTCACCCCTCCACTTT
>TRBV5-1|TRBD1|TRBJ2-7|-
CASSWGVLGQGGIEQYF
TGCGCCAGCAGCTGGGGGGTTCTGGGACAGGGGGGAATCGAGCAGTACTTC
>TRBV7-3|-|TRBJ2-2|-
CASSLKRATGELFF
TGTGCCAGCAGCTTAAAGAGGGCAACCGGGGAGCTGTTTTTT
>TRBV19|TRBD1|TRBJ1-2|-
CASRPTGGVDGYTF
TGTGCCAGTAGGCCTACAGGGGGCGTTGATGGCTACACCTTC
>TRBV25-1|-|TRBJ2-1|-
CASSPPLARTREQFF
TGTGCCAGCAGTCCCCCTCTAGCGAGGACACGTGAGCAGTTCTTC
>TRBV7-8|-|TRBJ2-5|-
CASSLVGGGTQYF
TGTGCCAGCAGCTTAGTAGGCGGAGGGACCCAGTACTTC
>TRBV29-1|TRBD1|TRBJ2-3|-
CSVAPSLRDRGDTQYF
TGCAGCGTTGCACCCTCGCTCCGGGACAGGGGGGATACGCAGTATTTT
>TRBV7-2|TRBD1|TRBJ1-2|-
CASSPHQGGGYTF
TGTGCCAGTAGCCCCCATCAGGGGGGAGGCTACACCTTC
>TRBV6-5|TRBD2|TRBJ2-1|-
CASKRSSGGYNEQFF
TGTGCCAGCAAAAGATCGAGCGGGGGCTACAATGAGCAGTTCTTC
>TRBV7-3|-|TRBJ1-5|-
CASSLNPLYSYSNQPQHF
TGTGCCAGCAGCTTAAACCCCTTGTACAGCTATAGCAATCAGCCCCAGCATTTT
>TRBV4-2|TRBD1|TRBJ2-5|-
CASSQDQGTGRVTQYF
TGTGCCAGCAGCCAAGATCAAGGGACAGGCCGGGTGACCCAGTACTTC
>TRBV7-2|-|TRBJ1-2|-
CASSPDRRVGYTF
TGTGCCAGCAGCCCAGATAGACGGGTTGGCTACACCTTC
>TRBV7-8|-|TRBJ1-2|once
CASSPRAGARYGYTF
TGTGCCAGCAGCCCCAGAGCGGGGGCTCGCTATGGCTACACCTTC
>TRBV7-9|TRBD1|TRBJ1-2|-
CASSRGDRNYGYTF
TGTGCCAGCAGCCGGGGGGACAGGAACTATGGCTACACCTTC